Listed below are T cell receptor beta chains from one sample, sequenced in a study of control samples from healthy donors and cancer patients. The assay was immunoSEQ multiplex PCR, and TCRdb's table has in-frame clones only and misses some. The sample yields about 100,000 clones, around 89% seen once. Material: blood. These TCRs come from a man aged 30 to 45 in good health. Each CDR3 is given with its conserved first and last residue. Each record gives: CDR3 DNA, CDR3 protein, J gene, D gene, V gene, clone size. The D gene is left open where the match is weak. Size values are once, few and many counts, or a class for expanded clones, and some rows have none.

DNA: TGTGCCAGCGCGGACAGACGGGCGTTTGGCTACACCTTC
CDR3: CASADRRAFGYTF
J: TRBJ1-2
D: .
V: TRBV28
size: once

DNA: TGCGCCAGCAGCTACGACGGGAACACCGGGGAGCTGTTTTTT
CDR3: CASSYDGNTGELFF
J: TRBJ2-2
D: .
V: TRBV5-1
size: .

DNA: TGTGCCAGCAGCTTGGGACTAGCGGGGGGGCAAGAGACCCAGTACTTC
CDR3: CASSLGLAGGQETQYF
J: TRBJ2-5
D: TRBD2
V: TRBV5-5
size: few

DNA: TGTGCCAGCAGCCCGACAGGGGTCCCCAATCAGCCCCAGCATTTT
CDR3: CASSPTGVPNQPQHF
J: TRBJ1-5
D: TRBD1
V: TRBV2
size: .

DNA: TGTGCCAGCAGTGAATGGGATCAGCCCCAGCATTTT
CDR3: CASSEWDQPQHF
J: TRBJ1-5
D: .
V: TRBV6-1
size: .

DNA: TGCAGTACAGGGGCCGTCACTGAAGCTTTCTTT
CDR3: CSTGAVTEAFF
J: TRBJ1-1
D: TRBD1
V: TRBV20-1
size: .

DNA: TGTGCCAGCAGGGAGTACACGGGGAATCAGCCCCAGCATTTT
CDR3: CASREYTGNQPQHF
J: TRBJ1-5
D: .
V: TRBV6-5
size: once

DNA: TGTGCCAGCAGCCAATCCGGCGGGGATACGCAGTATTTT
CDR3: CASSQSGGDTQYF
J: TRBJ2-3
D: .
V: TRBV3-1/TRBV3-2
size: .

DNA: TGCGCCAGCAGCTTGATGGGGGCGTCTGGAAACACCATATATTTT
CDR3: CASSLMGASGNTIYF
J: TRBJ1-3
D: .
V: TRBV5-1
size: once

DNA: TGTGCCAGCAGTTTATTGCGGGGGATTCAGTTCTTC
CDR3: CASSLLRGIQFF
J: TRBJ2-1
D: TRBD2
V: TRBV28
size: .

DNA: TGTGCCAGCAGCTTAATAATGGGGGGGAGGACTGAAGCTTTCTTT
CDR3: CASSLIMGGRTEAFF
J: TRBJ1-1
D: .
V: TRBV7-6
size: .

DNA: TGTGCCAGCAGCTTAGCCTCCGGACAGTTGAACACTGAAGCTTTCTTT
CDR3: CASSLASGQLNTEAFF
J: TRBJ1-1
D: .
V: TRBV7-2
size: .

DNA: TGCGCCAGCAGCCAAGTCGGGGGGAATTACTACAATGAGCAGTTCTTC
CDR3: CASSQVGGNYYNEQFF
J: TRBJ2-1
D: TRBD2
V: TRBV4-1
size: .

DNA: TGTGCCAGCAGCCAAGCCGGTTTCAGGGGTACCTACGAGCAGTACTTC
CDR3: CASSQAGFRGTYEQYF
J: TRBJ2-7
D: .
V: TRBV3-1/TRBV3-2
size: .

DNA: TGTGCCAGCAGCTCGGGACGGAACGAGAACACCGGGGAGCTGTTTTTT
CDR3: CASSSGRNENTGELFF
J: TRBJ2-2
D: .
V: TRBV9
size: .

DNA: TGTGCCAGCAGTTTGTCCTACAATGAGCAGTTCTTC
CDR3: CASSLSYNEQFF
J: TRBJ2-1
D: .
V: TRBV12-3/TRBV12-4
size: .

DNA: TGTGCCAGCAGCCAAGAAAGAGGGTCTGGGGCCAACGTCCTGACTTTC
CDR3: CASSQERGSGANVLTF
J: TRBJ2-6
D: .
V: TRBV4-2
size: few

DNA: TGTGCCACCAGTGCCCCCTCCACCGGCAGACCTTCTGGAAACACCATATATTTT
CDR3: CATSAPSTGRPSGNTIYF
J: TRBJ1-3
D: .
V: TRBV24-1
size: few

DNA: TGTGCCAGCAGCCCCGGGACTAGCGGGGGTACGCAGTATTTT
CDR3: CASSPGTSGGTQYF
J: TRBJ2-3
D: TRBD2
V: TRBV7-2
size: .

DNA: TGTGCCAGCAGCCAAGGGAGGGCCAACATTCAGTACTTC
CDR3: CASSQGRANIQYF
J: TRBJ2-4
D: .
V: TRBV14
size: .

DNA: TGTGCCAGCAGCGGGATCACTGAAGCTTTCTTT
CDR3: CASSGITEAFF
J: TRBJ1-1
D: .
V: TRBV7-9
size: .

DNA: TGTGCCAGCAGCCAGACAGGGGGCATGTTTAGGGCTTTCTTT
CDR3: CASSQTGGMFRAFF
J: TRBJ1-1
D: TRBD1
V: TRBV2
size: .